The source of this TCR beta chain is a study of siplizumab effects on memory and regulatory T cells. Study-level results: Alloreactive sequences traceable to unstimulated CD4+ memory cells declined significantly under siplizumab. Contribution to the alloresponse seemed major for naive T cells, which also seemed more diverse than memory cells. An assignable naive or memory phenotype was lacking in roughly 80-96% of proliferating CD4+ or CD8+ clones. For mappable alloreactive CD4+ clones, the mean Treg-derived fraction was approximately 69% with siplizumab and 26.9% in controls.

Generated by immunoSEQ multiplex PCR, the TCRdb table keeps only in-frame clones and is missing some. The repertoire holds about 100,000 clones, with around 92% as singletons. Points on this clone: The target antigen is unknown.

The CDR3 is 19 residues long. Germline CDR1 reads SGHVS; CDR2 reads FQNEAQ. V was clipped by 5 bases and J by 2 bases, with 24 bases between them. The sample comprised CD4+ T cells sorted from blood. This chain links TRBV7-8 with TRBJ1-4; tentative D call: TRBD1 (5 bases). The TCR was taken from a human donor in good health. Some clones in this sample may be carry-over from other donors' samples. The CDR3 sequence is CASSPRRPQGVATNEKLFF. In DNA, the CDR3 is TGTGCCAGCAGCCCTAGACGTCCTCAGGGCGTAGCGACTAATGAAAAACTGTTTTTT.